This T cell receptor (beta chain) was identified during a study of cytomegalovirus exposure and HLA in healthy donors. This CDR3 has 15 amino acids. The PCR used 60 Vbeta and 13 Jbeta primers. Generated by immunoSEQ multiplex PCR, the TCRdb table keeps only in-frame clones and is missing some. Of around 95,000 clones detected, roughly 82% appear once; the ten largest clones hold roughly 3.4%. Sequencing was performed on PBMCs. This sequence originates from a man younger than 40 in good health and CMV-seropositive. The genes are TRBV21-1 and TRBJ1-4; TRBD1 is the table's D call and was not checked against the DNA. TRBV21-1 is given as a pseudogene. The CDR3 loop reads CASSILQGGYEKLFF. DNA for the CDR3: TGTGCCAGCAGCATCCTACAGGGGGGGTATGAAAAACTGTTTTTT.